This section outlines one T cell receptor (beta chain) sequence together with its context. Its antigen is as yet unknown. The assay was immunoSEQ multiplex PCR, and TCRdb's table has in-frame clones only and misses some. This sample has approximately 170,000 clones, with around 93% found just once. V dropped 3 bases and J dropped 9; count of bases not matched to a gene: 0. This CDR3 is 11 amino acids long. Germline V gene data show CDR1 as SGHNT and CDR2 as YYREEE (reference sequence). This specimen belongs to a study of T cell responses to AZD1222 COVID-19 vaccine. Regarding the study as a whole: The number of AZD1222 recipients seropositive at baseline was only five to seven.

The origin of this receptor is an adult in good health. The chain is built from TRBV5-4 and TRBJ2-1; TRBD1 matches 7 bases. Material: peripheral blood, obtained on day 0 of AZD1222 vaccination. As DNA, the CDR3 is TGTGCCAGCAGCTCAGGGGGTGAGCAGTTCTTC. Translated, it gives CASSSGGEQFF. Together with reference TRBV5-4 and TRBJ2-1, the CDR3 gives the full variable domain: ETGVTQSPTHLIKTRGQQVTLRCSSQSGHNTVSWYQQALGQGPQFIFQYYREEENGRGNFPPRFSGLQFPNYSSELNVNALELDDSALYLCASSSGGEQFFGPGTRLTVL.